This T cell receptor beta chain is from a study of blood T cell repertoires in COVID-19. Study at large: Acute and convalescent COVID-19 specimens originated in the United States, Italy and Spain. T cells, B-cell-depleted T cells, or PBMCs provided the cDNA or gDNA that served as material.

The germline CDR1 and CDR2 sequences are KGHSH and LQKENI. The CDR3 length is 11 residues. The V end was cut by 5 bases, the J end by 8 bases, with 9 bases between. Original data processing: From reference gene primer amplification, estimates of nucleated cell counts were derived. Profiled with immunoSEQ multiplex PCR; TCRdb holds only in-frame clones, not every one. V, J and clone size are taken as reported in that table, and D and trimming were inferred from the DNA itself. This table has about 120,000 clones, about 88% appearing once. The chain employs TRBV18 and TRBJ1-1; D uncertain. The clonotype was recovered from an elderly woman with acute or convalescent COVID-19. The sample taken for sequencing was peripheral blood. The CDR3 sequence is CASSNQQEAFF. CDR3 sequence (DNA): TGTGCCAGCTCAAACCAACAGGAAGCTTTCTTT. Variable domain in full (rest from reference TRBV18 and TRBJ1-1): NAGVMQNPRHLVRRRGQEARLRCSPMKGHSHVYWYRQLPEEGLKFMVYLQKENIIDESGMPKERFSAEFPKEGPSILRIQQVVRGDSAAYFCASSNQQEAFFGQGTRLTVV.